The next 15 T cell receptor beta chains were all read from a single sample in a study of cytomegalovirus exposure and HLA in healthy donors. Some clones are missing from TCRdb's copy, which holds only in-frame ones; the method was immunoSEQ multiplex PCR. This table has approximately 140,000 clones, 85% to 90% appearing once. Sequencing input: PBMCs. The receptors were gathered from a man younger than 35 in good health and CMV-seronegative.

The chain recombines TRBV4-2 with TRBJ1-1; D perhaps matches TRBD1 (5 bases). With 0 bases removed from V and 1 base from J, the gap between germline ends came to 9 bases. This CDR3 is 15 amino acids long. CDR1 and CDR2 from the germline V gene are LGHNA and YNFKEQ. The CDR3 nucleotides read TGTGCCAGCAGCCAAGAGGTCGGGGGGAACACTGAAGCTTTCTTT. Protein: CASSQEVGGNTEAFF.

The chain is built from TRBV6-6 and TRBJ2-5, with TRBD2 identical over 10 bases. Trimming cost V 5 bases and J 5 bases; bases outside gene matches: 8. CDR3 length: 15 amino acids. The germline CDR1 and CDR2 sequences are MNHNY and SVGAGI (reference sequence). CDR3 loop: CASSQGLARVETQYF. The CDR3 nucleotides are TGTGCCAGCAGTCAGGGACTAGCGAGAGTTGAGACCCAGTACTTC.

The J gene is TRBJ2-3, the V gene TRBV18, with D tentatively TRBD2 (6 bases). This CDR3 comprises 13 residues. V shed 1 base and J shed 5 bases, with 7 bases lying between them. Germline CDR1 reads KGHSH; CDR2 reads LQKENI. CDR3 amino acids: CASSPLGGDTQYF. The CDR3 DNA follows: TGTGCCAGCTCACCACTGGGGGGAGATACGCAGTATTTT.

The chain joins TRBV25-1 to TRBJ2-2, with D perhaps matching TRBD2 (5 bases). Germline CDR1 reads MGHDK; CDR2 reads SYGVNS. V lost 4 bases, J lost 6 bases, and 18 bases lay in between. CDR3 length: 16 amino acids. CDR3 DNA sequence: TGTGCCAGCAGTGGAACGTTAAATTGGGAGTCCGGGGAGCTGTTTTTT. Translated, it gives CASSGTLNWESGELFF.

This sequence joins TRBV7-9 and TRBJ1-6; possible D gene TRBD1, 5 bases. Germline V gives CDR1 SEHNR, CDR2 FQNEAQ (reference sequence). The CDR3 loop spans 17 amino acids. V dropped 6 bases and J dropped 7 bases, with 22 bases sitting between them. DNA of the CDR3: TGTGCCAGCAGAAGGCAGGGCCTAGGTGGATCCAATTCACCCCTCCACTTT. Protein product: CASRRQGLGGSNSPLHF.

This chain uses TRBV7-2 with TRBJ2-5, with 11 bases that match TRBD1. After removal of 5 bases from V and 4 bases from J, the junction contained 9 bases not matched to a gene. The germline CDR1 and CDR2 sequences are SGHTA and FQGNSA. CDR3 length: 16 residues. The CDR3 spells CASSLPGQGVRETQYF. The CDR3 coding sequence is TGTGCCAGCAGCCTCCCGGGACAGGGGGTGCGAGAGACCCAGTACTTC.

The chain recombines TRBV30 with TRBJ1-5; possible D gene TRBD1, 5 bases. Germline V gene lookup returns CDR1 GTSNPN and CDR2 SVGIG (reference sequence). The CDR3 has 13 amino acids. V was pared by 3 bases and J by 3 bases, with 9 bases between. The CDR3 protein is CAWSPDINQPQHF. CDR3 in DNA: TGTGCCTGGAGCCCGGACATCAATCAGCCCCAGCATTTT.

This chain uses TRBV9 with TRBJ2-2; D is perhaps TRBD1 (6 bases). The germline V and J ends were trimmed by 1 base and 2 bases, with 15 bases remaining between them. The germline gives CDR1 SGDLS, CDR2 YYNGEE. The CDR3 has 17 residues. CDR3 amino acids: CASSVSRTGRNTGELFF. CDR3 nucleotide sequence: TGTGCCAGCAGCGTAAGCAGAACAGGGCGAAACACCGGGGAGCTGTTTTTT.

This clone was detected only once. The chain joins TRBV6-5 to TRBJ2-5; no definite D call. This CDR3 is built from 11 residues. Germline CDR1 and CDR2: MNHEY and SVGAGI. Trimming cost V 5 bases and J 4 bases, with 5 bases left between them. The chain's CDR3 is CASSTSETQYF. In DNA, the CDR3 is TGTGCCAGCAGTACTTCAGAGACCCAGTACTTC.

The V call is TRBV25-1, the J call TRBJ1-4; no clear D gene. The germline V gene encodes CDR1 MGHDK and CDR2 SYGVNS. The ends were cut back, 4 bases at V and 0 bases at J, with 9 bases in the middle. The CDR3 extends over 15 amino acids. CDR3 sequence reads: CASSARVATNEKLFF. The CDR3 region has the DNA TGTGCCAGCAGTGCCCGGGTAGCAACTAATGAAAAACTGTTTTTT.

The CDR3 is CASSPLRDDGELFF. DNA of the CDR3: TGTGCCAGCAGCCCCTTGAGGGATGACGGGGAGCTGTTTTTT. V and J are TRBV21-1 and TRBJ2-2; TRBD2 reflects the table's D call only, with no check against the DNA. TRBV21-1 is reported as a pseudogene. This CDR3 is built from 14 residues.

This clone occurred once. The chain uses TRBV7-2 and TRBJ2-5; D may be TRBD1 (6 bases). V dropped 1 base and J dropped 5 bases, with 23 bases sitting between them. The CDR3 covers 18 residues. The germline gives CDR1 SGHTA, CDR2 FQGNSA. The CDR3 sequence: CASSLVFRRQVDAETQYF. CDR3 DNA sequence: TGTGCCAGCAGCTTAGTCTTCCGGAGACAGGTAGATGCGGAGACCCAGTACTTC.

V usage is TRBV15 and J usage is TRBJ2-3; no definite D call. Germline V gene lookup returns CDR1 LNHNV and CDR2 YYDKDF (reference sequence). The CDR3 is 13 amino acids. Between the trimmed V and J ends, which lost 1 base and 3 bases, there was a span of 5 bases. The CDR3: CATSRGLTDTQYF. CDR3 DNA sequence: TGTGCCACCAGCAGAGGCCTAACAGATACGCAGTATTTT.

CDR3 region: CASSVGIPTKGYGYTF. As DNA, the CDR3 is TGCGCCAGCAGTGTTGGGATTCCGACTAAGGGCTATGGCTACACCTTC. The V call is TRBV10-2, the J call TRBJ1-2; D gene uncertain. Germline V gene lookup returns CDR1 WSHSY and CDR2 SAAADI. V lost 4 bases and J 4 bases, leaving 19 bases between the germline ends. CDR3 length: 16 amino acids.

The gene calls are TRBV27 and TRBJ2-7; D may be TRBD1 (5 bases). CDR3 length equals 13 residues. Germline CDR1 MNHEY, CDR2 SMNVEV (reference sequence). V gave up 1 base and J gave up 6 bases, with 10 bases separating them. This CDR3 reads CASSLFQGFEQYF. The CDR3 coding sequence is TGTGCCAGCAGTTTATTTCAGGGATTCGAGCAGTACTTC.